This record looks at one TCR beta chain sequence and its context. Its target is unknown. Given a much more abundant clone one base away, this may be a read error. Other nucleotide sequences in the sample specify the same CDR3. The entry originates in a study of shared clonotypes between healthy human individuals. On the study more broadly: There were three CD4 naive, three CD4 memory, two CD8 naive and one CD8 memory plates per donor. Study outcomes and limitations: Tissue TCR repertoires likely differ from these blood-only repertoires.

Clones were read by immunoSEQ multiplex PCR, and TCRdb kept only the in-frame ones, dropping some. The sample includes 2 million to 2.5 million clones, roughly 95% of them seen just once. A CD45RA-negative memory subset and a CD45RA+ naive subset were separated from the CD4+ cells. The CDR3 length is 12 residues. Germline lookup yields CDR1 SGHAT and CDR2 FQNNGV. V was pared by 1 base and J by 3 bases, with 2 bases between. Sequenced: naive CD4+ T cells sorted from blood. As to subset: CD45RA+ positively selected. This TCR was sampled from a man between 18 and 29 years old in good health. The chain links TRBV11-2 to TRBJ2-3; D gene unclear. The CDR3 region is CASSLGTDTQYF. The CDR3 nucleotides are TGTGCCAGCAGCTTAGGGACAGATACGCAGTATTTT.